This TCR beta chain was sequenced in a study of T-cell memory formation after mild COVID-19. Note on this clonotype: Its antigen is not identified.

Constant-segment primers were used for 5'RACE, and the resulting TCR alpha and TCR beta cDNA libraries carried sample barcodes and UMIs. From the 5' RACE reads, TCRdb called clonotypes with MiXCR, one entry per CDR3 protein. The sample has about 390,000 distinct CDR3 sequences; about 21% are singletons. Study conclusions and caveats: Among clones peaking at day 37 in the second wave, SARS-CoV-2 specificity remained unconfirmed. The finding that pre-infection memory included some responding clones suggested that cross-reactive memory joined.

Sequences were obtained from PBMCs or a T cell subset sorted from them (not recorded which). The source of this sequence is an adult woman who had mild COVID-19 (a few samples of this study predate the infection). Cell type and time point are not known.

This CDR3 reads CASSTRGYTEQFF. The CDR3 nucleotides are TGTGCCAGCAGTACCCGGGGCTATACTGAGCAGTTCTTC. The chain is built from TRBV25-1 and TRBJ2-1; D is perhaps TRBD1 or TRBD2 (5 bases each). The CDR3 spans 13 residues. Germline assignment: CDR1 MGHDK and CDR2 SYGVNS. The V and J ends lost 5 bases and 9 bases respectively, with 14 bases between them.